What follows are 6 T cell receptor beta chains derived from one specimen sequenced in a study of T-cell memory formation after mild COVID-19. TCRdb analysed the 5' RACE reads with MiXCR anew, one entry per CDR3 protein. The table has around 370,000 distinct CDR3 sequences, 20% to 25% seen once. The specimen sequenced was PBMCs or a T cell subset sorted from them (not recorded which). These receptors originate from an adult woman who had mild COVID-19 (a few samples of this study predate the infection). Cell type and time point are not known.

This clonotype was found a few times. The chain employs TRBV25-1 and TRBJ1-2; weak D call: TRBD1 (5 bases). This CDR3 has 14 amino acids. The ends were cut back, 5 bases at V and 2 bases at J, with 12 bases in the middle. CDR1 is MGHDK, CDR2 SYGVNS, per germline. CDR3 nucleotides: TGTGCCAGCAGTATACAGGAATCCAACTATGGCTACACCTTC. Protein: CASSIQESNYGYTF.

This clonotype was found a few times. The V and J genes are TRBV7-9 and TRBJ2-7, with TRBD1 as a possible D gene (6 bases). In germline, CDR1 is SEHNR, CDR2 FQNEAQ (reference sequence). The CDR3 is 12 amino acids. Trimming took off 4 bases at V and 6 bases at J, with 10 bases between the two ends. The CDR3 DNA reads TGTGCCAGCAGCTCTTACAGGGCCGAGCAGTACTTC. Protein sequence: CASSSYRAEQYF.

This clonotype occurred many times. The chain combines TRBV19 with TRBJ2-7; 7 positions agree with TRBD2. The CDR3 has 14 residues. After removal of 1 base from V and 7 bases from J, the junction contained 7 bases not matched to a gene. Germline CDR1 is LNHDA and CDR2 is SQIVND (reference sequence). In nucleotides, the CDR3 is TGTGCCAGTAGTATAGTTGGCGGGAGCGAAGAGCAGTACTTC. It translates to CASSIVGGSEEQYF.

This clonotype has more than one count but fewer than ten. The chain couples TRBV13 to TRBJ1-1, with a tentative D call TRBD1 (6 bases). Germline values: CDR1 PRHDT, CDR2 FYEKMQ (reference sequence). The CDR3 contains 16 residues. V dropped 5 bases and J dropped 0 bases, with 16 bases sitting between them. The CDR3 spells CASSLRGTNMNTEAFF. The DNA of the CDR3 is TGTGCCAGCAGCCTAAGGGGGACAAACATGAACACTGAAGCTTTCTTT.

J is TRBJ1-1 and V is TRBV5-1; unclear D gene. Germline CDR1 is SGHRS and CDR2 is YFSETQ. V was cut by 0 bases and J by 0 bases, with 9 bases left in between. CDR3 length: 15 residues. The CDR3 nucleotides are TGCGCCAGCAGCTTGGACCCCGGTCTGAACACTGAAGCTTTCTTT. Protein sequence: CASSLDPGLNTEAFF. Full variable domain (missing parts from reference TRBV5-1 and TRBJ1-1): KAGVTQTPRYLIKTRGQQVTLSCSPISGHRSVSWYQQTPGQGLQFLFEYFSETQRNKGNFPGRFSGRQFSNSRSEMNVSTLELGDSALYLCASSLDPGLNTEAFFGQGTRLTVV.

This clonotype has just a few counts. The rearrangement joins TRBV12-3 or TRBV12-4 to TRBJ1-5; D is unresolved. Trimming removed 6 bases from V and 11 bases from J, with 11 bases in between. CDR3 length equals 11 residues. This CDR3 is CASSPGVSQHF. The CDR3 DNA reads TGTGCCAGCAGCCCCGGGGTGTCCCAGCATTTT.